Listed here are 8 T cell receptor beta chains from one sample, sequenced in a study of shared clonotypes between healthy human individuals. Here immunoSEQ multiplex PCR was the method, and the copy in TCRdb shows in-frame clones only, minus some. The table records 1,500,000 or so clones, about 98.5% of them present only once. What was sequenced was naive CD4+ T cells sorted from blood. The subset here: CD45RA+ positively selected. These receptors were collected from a man younger than 40 in good health.

The chain carries TRBV11-2 and TRBJ2-4; tentative D call: TRBD1 (6 bases). CDR3 length equals 17 residues. The V end was cut by 4 bases, the J end by 1 base, with 17 bases between. Germline V CDR1 and CDR2: SGHAT, FQNNGV. In nucleotides, the CDR3 is TGTGCCAGCAGCTCGCAGTGGGGGCTAGGGGCCAAAAACATTCAGTACTTC. Protein sequence: CASSSQWGLGAKNIQYF.

The rearrangement joins TRBV4-3 to TRBJ2-7, with D maybe TRBD2 (5 bases). The V end lost 4 bases, the J end lost 2 bases, and 15 bases lay between the germline ends. CDR3 size: 15 residues. CDR1 is LGHNA and CDR2 is YSLEER in the germline V gene. This CDR3 reads CASSLYFGETYEQYF. In DNA form, the CDR3 reads TGCGCCAGCAGCCTCTACTTCGGGGAAACCTACGAGCAGTACTTC.

The chain joins TRBV5-6 to TRBJ1-1; TRBD1 matches at 7 bases. There are 16 residues in the CDR3. Losses at the gene ends were 0 bases for V and 2 bases for J; bases not matched to a gene: 7. Germline values: CDR1 SGHDT, CDR2 YYEEEE. The CDR3 DNA reads as TGTGCCAGCAGCTTGGGGAGGGGGCGGATTAACACTGAAGCTTTCTTT. Translation: CASSLGRGRINTEAFF. The whole variable domain, remainder taken from reference TRBV5-6 and TRBJ1-1, is DAGVTQSPTHLIKTRGQQVTLRCSPKSGHDTVSWYQQALGQGPQFIFQYYEEEERQRGNFPDRFSGHQFPNYSSELNVNALLLGDSALYLCASSLGRGRINTEAFFGQGTRLTVV.

V usage is TRBV7-9 and J usage is TRBJ2-7; D gene ambiguous. Trimming took off 5 bases at V and 2 bases at J, with 13 bases between the two ends. Germline CDR1 and CDR2: SEHNR and FQNEAQ (reference sequence). The CDR3 is 14 amino acids. Here the CDR3 reads CASSQRTLAYEQYF. In nucleotides, the CDR3 is TGTGCCAGCAGCCAAAGGACGTTGGCCTACGAGCAGTACTTC.

This clone was recorded once. This chain uses TRBV18 with TRBJ2-1; 15 bases agree with TRBD2. The junction had 11 bases not matched to a gene; V was cut back by 5 bases and J by 9 bases. The germline gives CDR1 KGHSH, CDR2 LQKENI. The CDR3 spans 17 residues. The chain's CDR3 is CASSRTSGRARVTEQFF. The CDR3, as DNA: TGTGCCAGCTCAAGGACTAGCGGGAGGGCCCGGGTTACTGAGCAGTTCTTC. The full variable domain, its missing parts supplied by reference TRBV18 and TRBJ2-1, is NAGVMQNPRHLVRRRGQEARLRCSPMKGHSHVYWYRQLPEEGLKFMVYLQKENIIDESGMPKERFSAEFPKEGPSILRIQQVVRGDSAAYFCASSRTSGRARVTEQFFGPGTRLTVL.

The chain is built from TRBV30 and TRBJ2-1, with D perhaps TRBD2 (6 bases). Trimming took 2 bases from V and 5 from J, leaving 25 bases between them. The CDR3 covers 18 residues. The germline CDR1 and CDR2 sequences are GTSNPN and SVGIG (reference sequence). CDR3 bases: TGTGCCTGGAGTTTCTTTGGTCTAGGAAGTTGGGGGGACAATGAGCAGTTCTTC. The encoded protein is CAWSFFGLGSWGDNEQFF.

This chain connects TRBV7-9 to TRBJ1-1; 9 nucleotides align to TRBD1. CDR3 length equals 16 residues. The germline CDR1 and CDR2 sequences are SEHNR and FQNEAQ (reference sequence). Trimming at V came to 7 bases and at J to 0 bases, leaving 9 bases not matched to a gene. CDR3 in amino acids: CASIPGTGQLNTEAFF. CDR3 coding DNA: TGTGCCAGCATACCAGGGACAGGGCAATTGAACACTGAAGCTTTCTTT.

CDR3 protein: CAWSDPRRLAGVLKRSQFF. The CDR3 DNA reads TGTGCCTGGAGCGACCCCCGAAGACTAGCGGGAGTGCTCAAGAGGAGCCAGTTCTTC. The V call is TRBV30, the J call TRBJ2-1; 12 bases fit TRBD2. J lost 13 bases, V lost 3 bases, and 25 bases had no gene match. The germline V gene encodes CDR1 GTSNPN and CDR2 SVGIG (reference sequence). The CDR3 covers 19 residues.